This T cell receptor beta chain was captured in a study of cytomegalovirus exposure and HLA in healthy donors. The CDR3 covers 13 residues. V lost 0 bases to trimming and J lost 2 bases, with 5 bases between them. Germline loops: CDR1 SGHNT, CDR2 YYREEE (reference sequence). Primers for the PCR totalled 60 Vbeta and 13 Jbeta. Some clones are missing from TCRdb's copy, which holds only in-frame ones; the method was immunoSEQ multiplex PCR. The top ten hold roughly 0.58% of the sample, which has 200,000 to 250,000 clones, just under 85% seen once. In the case of this clone: Its matching antigen is unknown. This sample includes further DNA sequences coding for the same CDR3.

Findings and limits, study-wide: The study recorded about 160 TCR beta chains that were cytomegalovirus-associated.

The sample was PBMCs. The clonotype originates from a woman aged 40 to 50 in good health and CMV-seronegative. The V call is TRBV5-4, the J call TRBJ1-2; possibly TRBD1 for D (5 bases). CDR3 region: CASSLDRNYGYTF. CDR3 coding DNA: TGTGCCAGCAGCTTGGACAGGAACTATGGCTACACCTTC.